This TCR beta chain was retrieved from a study of vaccination and CD4 T cells after COVID-19. Treatment here: approximately nine-day PBMC culture with coronavirus spike peptide pools or control peptides (ViraFEST assay). An Oncomine TCR Beta short-read assay was used to sequence the DNA from cultured CD4+ T cells. TCRdb redid the calling of the PCR reads with MiXCR, one entry per CDR3 protein. Among about 9,600 distinct CDR3 sequences listed, approximately 25% were seen once. This clonotype was counted only a few times. Its matching antigen is unknown. The CDR3 spans 15 residues. Germline trimming cut 10 bases from V and 1 base from J; bases unmatched to any gene: 8. CDR1 is MDHEN, CDR2 SYDVKM, per germline.

The specimen comprised CD4+ T cells from blood, cultured in vitro, sampled after SARS-CoV-2 vaccination. This TCR derives from a human donor who had recovered from COVID-19. J is TRBJ1-5 and V is TRBV28; 9 nucleotides align to TRBD1. DNA of the CDR3: TGTGCCATCAATACAGGGGGCTGGAGCAATCAGCCCCAGCATTTT. Protein: CAINTGGWSNQPQHF.